This TCR beta chain was sequenced for a study of T cell responses to AZD1222 COVID-19 vaccine. Study-wide points: Spike was spanned by vaccine-associated CD4 TCRs, with dominance at 160-218 and 743-854.

About this clone: Its antigen is undetermined.

Method: immunoSEQ multiplex PCR; TCRdb's copy keeps in-frame clones and lacks some. The data show approximately 180,000 clones, with around 90% seen just once and 2.6% held by the top ten. CDR3 length: 14 amino acids. CDR1 is SGHAT, CDR2 FQNNGV, per germline. Trimming removed 1 base at V and 12 bases at J, with 16 bases between. The V call is TRBV11-2, the J call TRBJ2-1; no definite D call. The source was peripheral blood, collected on day 0 of AZD1222 vaccination. The sequence was obtained from an adult in good health. The CDR3: CASSLGLSAKGQFF. The CDR3, as DNA: TGTGCCAGCAGCTTAGGGTTGTCGGCTAAGGGGCAGTTCTTC.